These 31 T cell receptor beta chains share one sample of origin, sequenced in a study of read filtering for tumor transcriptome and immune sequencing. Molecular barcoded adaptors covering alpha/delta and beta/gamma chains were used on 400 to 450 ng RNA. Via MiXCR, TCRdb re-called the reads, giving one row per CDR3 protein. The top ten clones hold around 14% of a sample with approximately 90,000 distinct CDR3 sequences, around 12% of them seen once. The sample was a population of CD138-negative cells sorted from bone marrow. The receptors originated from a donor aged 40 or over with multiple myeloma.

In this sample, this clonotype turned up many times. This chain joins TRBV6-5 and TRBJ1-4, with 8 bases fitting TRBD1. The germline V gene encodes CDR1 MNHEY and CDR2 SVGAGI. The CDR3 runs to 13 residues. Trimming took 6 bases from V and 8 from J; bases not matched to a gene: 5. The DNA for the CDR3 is TGTGCCAGCAGCCGGGACAGGAGAGAAAAACTGTTTTTT. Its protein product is CASSRDRREKLFF.

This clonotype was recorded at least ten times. The CDR3, as DNA: TGCAGTGCTAGTCACGGGAGCGGGACCTACAATGAGCAGTTCTTC. Translating gives CSASHGSGTYNEQFF. The chain is built from TRBV20-1 and TRBJ2-1, with 7 bases fitting TRBD2. The J segment lost 2 bases and the V segment lost 3 bases, leaving 7 bases of the junction unmatched. CDR1 is DFQATT, CDR2 SNEGSKA, per germline (reference sequence). The CDR3 runs to 15 residues.

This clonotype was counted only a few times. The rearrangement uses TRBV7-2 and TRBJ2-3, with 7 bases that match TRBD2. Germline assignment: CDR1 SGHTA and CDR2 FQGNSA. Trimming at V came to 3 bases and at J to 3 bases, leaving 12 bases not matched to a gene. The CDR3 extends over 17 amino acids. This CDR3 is CASSFFPPGAGTDTQYF. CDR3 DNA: TGTGCCAGCAGCTTTTTCCCCCCGGGAGCGGGGACAGATACGCAGTATTTT.

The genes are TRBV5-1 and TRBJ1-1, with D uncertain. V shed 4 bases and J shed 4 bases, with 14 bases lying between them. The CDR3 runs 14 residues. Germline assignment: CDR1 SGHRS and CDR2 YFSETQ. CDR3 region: CASSPRERSTEAFF. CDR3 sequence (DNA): TGCGCCAGCAGCCCAAGGGAACGGAGCACTGAAGCTTTCTTT.

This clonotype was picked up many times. The CDR3 DNA reads as TGCAGTGCTCGGGCTAGCGGGAGGAACGAGCAGTACTTC. This encodes CSARASGRNEQYF. This chain connects TRBV20-1 to TRBJ2-7; 11 bases match TRBD2. Germline values: CDR1 DFQATT, CDR2 SNEGSKA (reference sequence). V shed 5 bases, J shed 5 bases, and the junction held 5 bases outside the gene matches. This CDR3 spans 13 amino acids.

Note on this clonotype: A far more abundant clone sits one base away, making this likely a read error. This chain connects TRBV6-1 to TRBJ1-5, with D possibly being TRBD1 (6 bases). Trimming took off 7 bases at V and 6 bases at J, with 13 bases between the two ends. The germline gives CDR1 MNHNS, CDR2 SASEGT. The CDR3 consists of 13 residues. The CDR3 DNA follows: TGTGCCAGCAAAAGGGGGGGGTCTCAGCCCCAGCATTTT. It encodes CASKRGGSQPQHF.

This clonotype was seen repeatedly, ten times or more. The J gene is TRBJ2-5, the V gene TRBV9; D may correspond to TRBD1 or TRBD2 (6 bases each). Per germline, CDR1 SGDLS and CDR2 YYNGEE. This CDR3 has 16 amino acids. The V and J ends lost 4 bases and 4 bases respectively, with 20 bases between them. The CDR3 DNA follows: TGTGCCAGCAGCCTGACTTCTGGGGGGCTAACAGAGACCCAGTACTTC. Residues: CASSLTSGGLTETQYF.

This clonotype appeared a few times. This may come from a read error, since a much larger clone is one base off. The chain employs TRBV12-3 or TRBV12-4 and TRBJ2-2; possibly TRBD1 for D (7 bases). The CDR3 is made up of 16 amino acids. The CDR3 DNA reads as TGTGCCAGCAGTTTAAGGGACCCCAGGACAGGCGGGGAGCCGTTTTTT. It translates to CASSLRDPRTGGEPFF.

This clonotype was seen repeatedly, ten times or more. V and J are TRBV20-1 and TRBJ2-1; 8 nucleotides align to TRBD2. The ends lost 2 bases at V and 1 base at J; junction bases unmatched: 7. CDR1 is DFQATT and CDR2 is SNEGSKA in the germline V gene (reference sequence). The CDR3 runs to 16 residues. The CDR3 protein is CSARSPGGLSYNEQFF. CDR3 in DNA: TGCAGTGCTAGATCGCCGGGAGGGCTGTCCTACAATGAGCAGTTCTTC.

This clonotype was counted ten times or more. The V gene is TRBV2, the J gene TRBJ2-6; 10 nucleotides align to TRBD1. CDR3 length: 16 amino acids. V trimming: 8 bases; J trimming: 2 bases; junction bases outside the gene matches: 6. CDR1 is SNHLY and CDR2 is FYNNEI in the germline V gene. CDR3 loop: CASPGQGIPGANVLTF. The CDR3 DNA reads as TGTGCCAGCCCGGGACAGGGGATTCCTGGGGCCAACGTCCTGACTTTC.

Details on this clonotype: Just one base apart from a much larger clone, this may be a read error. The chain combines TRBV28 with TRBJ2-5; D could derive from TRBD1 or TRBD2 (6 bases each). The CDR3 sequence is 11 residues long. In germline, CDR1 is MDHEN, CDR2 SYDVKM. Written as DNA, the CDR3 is TGTGCGGGGGGCCGACAAGAGGCCCAGTACTTC. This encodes CAGGRQEAQYF. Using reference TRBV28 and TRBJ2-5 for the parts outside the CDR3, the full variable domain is DVKVTQSSRYLVKRTGEKVFLECVQDMDHENMFWYRQDPGLGLRLIYFSYDVKMKEKGDIPEGYSVSREKKERFSLILESASTNQTSMYLCAGGRQEAQYFGPGTRLLVL.

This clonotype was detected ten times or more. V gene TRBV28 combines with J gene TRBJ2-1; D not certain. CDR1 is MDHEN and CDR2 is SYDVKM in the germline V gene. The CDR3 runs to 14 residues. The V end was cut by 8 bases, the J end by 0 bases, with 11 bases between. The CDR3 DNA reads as TGTGCCAGCGAAACGGGCGGCTCCTACAATGAGCAGTTCTTC. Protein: CASETGGSYNEQFF.

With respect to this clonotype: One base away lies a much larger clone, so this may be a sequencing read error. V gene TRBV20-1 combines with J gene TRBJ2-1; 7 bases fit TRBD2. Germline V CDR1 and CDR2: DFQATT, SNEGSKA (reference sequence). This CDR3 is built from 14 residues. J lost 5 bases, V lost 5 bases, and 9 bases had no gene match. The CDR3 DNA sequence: TGCAGTGCTTCCCCAGCGGGAAGAGACAATGAGCAGTTCTTC. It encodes CSASPAGRDNEQFF.

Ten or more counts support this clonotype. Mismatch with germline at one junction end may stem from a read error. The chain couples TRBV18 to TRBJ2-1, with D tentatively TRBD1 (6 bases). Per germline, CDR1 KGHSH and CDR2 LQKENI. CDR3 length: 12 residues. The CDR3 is CASSLRAGTYDF. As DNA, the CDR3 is TGTGCCAGCTCACTCCGAGCCGGGACATATGATTTC.

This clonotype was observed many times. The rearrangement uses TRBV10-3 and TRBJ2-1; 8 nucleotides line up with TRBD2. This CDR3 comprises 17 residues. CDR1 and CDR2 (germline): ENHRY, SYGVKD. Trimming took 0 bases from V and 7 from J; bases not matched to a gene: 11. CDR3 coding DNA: TGTGCCATCAGTGAGTCCGGAGCAGGGACTAGGTATAATGAGCAGTTCTTC. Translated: CAISESGAGTRYNEQFF.

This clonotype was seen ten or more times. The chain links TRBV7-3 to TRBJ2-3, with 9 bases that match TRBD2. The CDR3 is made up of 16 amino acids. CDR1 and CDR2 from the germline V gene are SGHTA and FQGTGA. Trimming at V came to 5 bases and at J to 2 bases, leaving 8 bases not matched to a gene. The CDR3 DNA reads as TGTGCCAGCAGCCCGTCAGCGGGAGGACTCACAGATACGCAGTATTTT. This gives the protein CASSPSAGGLTDTQYF.

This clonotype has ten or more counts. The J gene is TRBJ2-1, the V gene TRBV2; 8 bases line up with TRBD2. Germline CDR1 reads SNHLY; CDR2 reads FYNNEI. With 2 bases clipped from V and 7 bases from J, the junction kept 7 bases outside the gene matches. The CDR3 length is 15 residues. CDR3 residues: CASSENSGERNEQFF. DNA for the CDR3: TGTGCCAGCAGTGAAAATAGCGGGGAAAGGAATGAGCAGTTCTTC.

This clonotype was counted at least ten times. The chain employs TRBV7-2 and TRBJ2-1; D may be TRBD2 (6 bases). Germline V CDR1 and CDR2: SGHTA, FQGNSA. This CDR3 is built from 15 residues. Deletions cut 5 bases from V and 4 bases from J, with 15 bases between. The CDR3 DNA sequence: TGTGCCAGCAGCGCAACTAGCTCGATTTACAATGAGCAGTTCTTC. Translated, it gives CASSATSSIYNEQFF.

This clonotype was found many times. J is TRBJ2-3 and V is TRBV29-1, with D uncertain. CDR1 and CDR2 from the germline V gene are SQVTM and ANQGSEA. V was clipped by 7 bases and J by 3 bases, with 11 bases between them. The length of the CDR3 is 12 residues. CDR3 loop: CSAQLNTDTQYF. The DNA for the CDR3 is TGCAGCGCTCAATTGAATACAGATACGCAGTATTTT.

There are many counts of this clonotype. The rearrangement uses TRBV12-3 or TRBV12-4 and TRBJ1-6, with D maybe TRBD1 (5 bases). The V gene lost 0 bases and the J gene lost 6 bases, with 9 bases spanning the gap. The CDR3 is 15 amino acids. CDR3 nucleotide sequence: TGTGCCAGCAGTTTAGCGGGACCCCCTAATTCACCCCTCCACTTT. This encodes CASSLAGPPNSPLHF.

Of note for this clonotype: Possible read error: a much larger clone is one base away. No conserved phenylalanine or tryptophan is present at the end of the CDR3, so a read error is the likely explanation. CDR3 region: CASSQDPRWAGELFL. The DNA for the CDR3 is TGTGCCAGCAGCCAAGATCCTCGATGGGCCGGGGAGCTGTTTCTT. The chain combines TRBV14 with TRBJ2-2, with unresolved D. The CDR3 covers 15 residues. Germline V lookup: CDR1 SGHDN, CDR2 FVKESK. V lost 0 bases and J 6 bases, leaving 11 bases between the germline ends.

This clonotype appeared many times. In DNA form, the CDR3 reads TGTGCCAGCAGTTACAGTTTCGGAAAGATCATGAACACTGAAGCTTTCTTT. Its translation: CASSYSFGKIMNTEAFF. This rearrangement joins TRBV6-2 or TRBV6-3 to TRBJ1-1; the D is unclear. This CDR3 region has 17 residues. Germline loops: CDR1 MNHEY, CDR2 SVGEGT. Trimming left V 2 bases short and J 0 bases short, with 16 bases between.

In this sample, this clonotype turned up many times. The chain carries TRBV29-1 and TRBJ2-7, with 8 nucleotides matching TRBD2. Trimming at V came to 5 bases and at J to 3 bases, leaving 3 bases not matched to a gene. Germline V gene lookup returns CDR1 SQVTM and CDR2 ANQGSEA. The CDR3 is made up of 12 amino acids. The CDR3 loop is CSVSGTSYEQYF. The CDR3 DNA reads TGCAGCGTTTCCGGGACTAGCTACGAGCAGTACTTC.

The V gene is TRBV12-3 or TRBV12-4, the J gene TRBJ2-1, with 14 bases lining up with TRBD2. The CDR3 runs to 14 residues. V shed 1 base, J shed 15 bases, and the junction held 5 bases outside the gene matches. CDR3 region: CASSLDGTSGSRFF. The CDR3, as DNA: TGTGCCAGCAGTTTAGATGGGACTAGCGGGAGTCGGTTCTTC.

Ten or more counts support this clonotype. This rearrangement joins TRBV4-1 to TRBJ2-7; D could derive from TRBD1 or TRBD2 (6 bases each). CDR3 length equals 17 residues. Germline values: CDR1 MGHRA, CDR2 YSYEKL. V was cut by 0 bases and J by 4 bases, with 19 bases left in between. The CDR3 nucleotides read TGCGCCAGCAGCCAAGAAGAGGGGGGTTGGCAGGGATACGAGCAGTACTTC. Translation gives CASSQEEGGWQGYEQYF.

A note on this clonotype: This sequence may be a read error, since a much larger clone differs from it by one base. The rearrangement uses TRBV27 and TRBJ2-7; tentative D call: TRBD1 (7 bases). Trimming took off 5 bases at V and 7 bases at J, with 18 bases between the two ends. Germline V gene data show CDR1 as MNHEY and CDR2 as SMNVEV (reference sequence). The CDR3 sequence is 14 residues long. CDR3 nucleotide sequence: TGTGCCAGCAGTCCAACTAGCATACAGGGGGAGCAGTACTTC. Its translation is CASSPTSIQGEQYF.

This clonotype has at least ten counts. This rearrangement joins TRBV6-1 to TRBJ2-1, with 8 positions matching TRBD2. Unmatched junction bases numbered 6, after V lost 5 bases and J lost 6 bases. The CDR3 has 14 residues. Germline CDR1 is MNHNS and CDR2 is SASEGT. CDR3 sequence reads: CASSRDRGGNEQFF. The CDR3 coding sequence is TGTGCCAGCAGTCGGGATCGGGGGGGCAATGAGCAGTTCTTC.

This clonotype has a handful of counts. The CDR3 nucleotides are TGTGCCAGCGGTCTCCCCGGGACAGGGACCGGGGAGCTGTTTTTT. It codes for CASGLPGTGTGELFF. This chain links TRBV25-1 with TRBJ2-2, with 9 bases identical to TRBD1. V was clipped by 8 bases and J by 5 bases; unmatched bases: 9. Germline CDR1 reads MGHDK; CDR2 reads SYGVNS. The CDR3 is 15 residues long.

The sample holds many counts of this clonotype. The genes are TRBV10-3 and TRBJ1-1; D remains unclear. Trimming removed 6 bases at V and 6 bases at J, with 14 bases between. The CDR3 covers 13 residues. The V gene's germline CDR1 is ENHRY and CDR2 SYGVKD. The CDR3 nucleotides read TGTGCCATCAGCCCGTCCCCGGGCGCTGAAGCTTTCTTT. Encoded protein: CAISPSPGAEAFF.

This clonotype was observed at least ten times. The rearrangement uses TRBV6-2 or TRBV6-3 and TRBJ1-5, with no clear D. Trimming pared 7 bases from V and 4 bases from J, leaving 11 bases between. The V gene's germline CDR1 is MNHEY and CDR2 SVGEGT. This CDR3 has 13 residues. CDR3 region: CASINRGNQPQHF. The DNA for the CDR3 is TGTGCCAGCATCAACCGAGGTAATCAGCCCCAGCATTTT.

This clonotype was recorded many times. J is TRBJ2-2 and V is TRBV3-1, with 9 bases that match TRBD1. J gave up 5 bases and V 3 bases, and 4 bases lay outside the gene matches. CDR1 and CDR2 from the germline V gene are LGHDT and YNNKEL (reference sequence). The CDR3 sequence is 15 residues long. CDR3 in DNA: TGTGCCAGCAGCCACAACAGGGGGCAAACCGGGGAGCTGTTTTTT. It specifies CASSHNRGQTGELFF. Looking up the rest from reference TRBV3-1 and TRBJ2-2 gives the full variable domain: DTAVSQTPKYLVTQMGNDKSIKCEQNLGHDTMYWYKQDSKKFLKIMFSYNNKELIINETVPNRFSPKSPDKAHLNLHINSLELGDSAVYFCASSHNRGQTGELFFGEGSRLTVL.